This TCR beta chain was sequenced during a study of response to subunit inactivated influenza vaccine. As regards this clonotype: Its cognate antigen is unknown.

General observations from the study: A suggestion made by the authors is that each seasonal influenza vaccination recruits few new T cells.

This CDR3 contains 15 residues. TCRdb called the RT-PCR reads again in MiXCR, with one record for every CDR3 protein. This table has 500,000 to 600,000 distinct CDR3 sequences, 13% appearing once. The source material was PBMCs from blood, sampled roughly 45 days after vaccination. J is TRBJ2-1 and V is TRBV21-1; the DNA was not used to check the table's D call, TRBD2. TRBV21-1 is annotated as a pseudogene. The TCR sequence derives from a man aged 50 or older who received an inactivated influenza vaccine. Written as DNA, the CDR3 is TGTGCCAGCAGAAACACTAGCGGCGTGGGTAATGAGCAGTTCTTC. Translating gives CASRNTSGVGNEQFF.